The rows below give T cell receptor beta chains drawn from one sample of a study of blood T cells in healthy people across ages. TCRdb passed the 5' RACE reads through MiXCR, listing each CDR3 protein once. Here the sample spans hundreds of thousands of distinct CDR3 sequences, 32% being singletons. Specimen: blood. Receptors originate from a woman aged 80 or over in good health. Both conserved end residues are part of each CDR3. A D gene is named only where the DNA matches it firmly. Where a row states a size, it is once, few, many or the class of an expanded clone; other rows omit it.

V: TRBV20-1; D: TRBD2; size: many; J: TRBJ2-1; CDR3: CSAIWTAGTSGADEQFF; DNA: TGCAGTGCTATCTGGACCGCCGGGACTAGCGGGGCGGATGAGCAGTTCTTC
V: TRBV18; D: NA; size: few; J: TRBJ2-7; CDR3: CASSPYSGREDEQYF; DNA: TGTGCCAGCTCACCATACAGCGGAAGGGAGGACGAGCAGTACTTC
V: TRBV7-9; D: NA; size: many; J: TRBJ2-5; CDR3: CASSSPRQYQETQYF; DNA: TGTGCCAGCAGCTCCCCTCGGCAGTACCAAGAGACCCAGTACTTC
V: TRBV20-1; D: TRBD1; size: many; J: TRBJ2-5; CDR3: CSARDGQGGETQYF; DNA: TGCAGTGCTAGAGATGGACAGGGGGGGGAGACCCAGTACTTC
V: TRBV12-3/TRBV12-4; D: NA; size: many; J: TRBJ2-4; CDR3: CASSVRDIQYF; DNA: TGTGCCAGCAGTGTTAGGGACATTCAGTACTTC
V: TRBV7-2; D: NA; size: many; J: TRBJ2-7; CDR3: CASSLVIGQRYEQYF; DNA: TGTGCCAGCAGCTTAGTTATAGGACAGCGATACGAGCAGTACTTC
V: TRBV9; D: NA; size: many; J: TRBJ2-5; CDR3: CASSARQGGTQYF; DNA: TGTGCCAGCAGCGCCCGACAGGGAGGGACCCAGTACTTC
V: TRBV5-5; D: TRBD2; size: NA; J: TRBJ2-5; CDR3: CASTRDLAVETQYF; DNA: TGTGCCAGCACTCGGGATCTAGCGGTAGAGACCCAGTACTTC
V: TRBV5-6; D: TRBD1; size: many; J: TRBJ2-7; CDR3: CASRPGTGGRNEQYF; DNA: TGTGCCAGCAGGCCTGGGACAGGGGGCCGGAACGAGCAGTACTTC
V: TRBV29-1; D: TRBD1; size: many; J: TRBJ1-4; CDR3: CSASDRAEKLFF; DNA: TGCAGCGCCTCGGACAGGGCGGAAAAACTGTTTTTT
V: TRBV28; D: NA; size: NA; J: TRBJ2-1; CDR3: CASSFTSGNEQFF; DNA: TGTGCCAGCAGTTTTACGAGTGGGAATGAGCAGTTCTTC
V: TRBV6-5; D: TRBD1; size: few; J: TRBJ1-2; CDR3: CASSYYSQGQSNYGYTF; DNA: TGTGCCAGCAGTTACTATTCTCAGGGACAGTCTAACTATGGCTACACCTTC
V: TRBV5-1; D: NA; size: many; J: TRBJ2-7; CDR3: CASSLLDYEQYF; DNA: TGTGCCAGCAGCTTACTTGACTACGAGCAGTACTTC
V: TRBV6-5; D: NA; size: NA; J: TRBJ1-1; CDR3: CATMTKGDRSEAFF; DNA: TGTGCCACCATGACAAAGGGGGATAGGAGTGAAGCTTTCTTT
V: TRBV7-2; D: NA; size: many; J: TRBJ2-4; CDR3: CASSLVELRNIQYF; DNA: TGTGCCAGCAGCTTAGTGGAGCTTAGGAACATTCAGTACTTC
V: TRBV20-1; D: NA; size: many; J: TRBJ1-5; CDR3: CSASTGDQPQHF; DNA: TGCAGTGCTAGTACCGGGGATCAGCCCCAGCATTTT
V: TRBV7-9; D: TRBD1; size: NA; J: TRBJ1-3; CDR3: CASSFPLGQGGNTIYF; DNA: TGTGCCAGCAGCTTCCCCCTGGGACAGGGGGGAAACACCATATATTTT
V: TRBV5-1; D: TRBD1; size: many; J: TRBJ2-1; CDR3: CASSSGQGARNEQFF; DNA: TGCGCCAGCAGCTCCGGACAGGGGGCGAGGAATGAGCAGTTCTTC
V: TRBV7-6; D: TRBD1; size: few; J: TRBJ2-2; CDR3: CASSLATGWTGELFF; DNA: TGTGCCAGCAGCTTAGCGACAGGGTGGACCGGGGAGCTGTTTTTT
V: TRBV29-1; D: TRBD1; size: many; J: TRBJ1-1; CDR3: CSVYPGQDTEAFF; DNA: TGCAGCGTTTATCCGGGACAGGACACTGAAGCTTTCTTT
V: TRBV12-3/TRBV12-4; D: NA; size: NA; J: TRBJ2-1; CDR3: CASKEEAPYNEQFF; DNA: TGTGCCAGCAAGGAGGAAGCGCCCTACAATGAGCAGTTCTTC
V: TRBV28; D: NA; size: many; J: TRBJ1-2; CDR3: CASSQANYGYTF; DNA: TGTGCCAGCAGTCAAGCTAACTATGGCTACACCTTC
V: TRBV28; D: NA; size: few; J: TRBJ2-5; CDR3: CASRQYKSGETQYF; DNA: TGTGCCAGCAGGCAGTATAAATCCGGAGAGACCCAGTACTTC
V: TRBV20-1; D: TRBD2; size: NA; J: TRBJ2-1; CDR3: CSAGLVGGYNERFF; DNA: TGCAGTGCTGGACTAGTGGGGGGATACAATGAGCGGTTCTTC
V: TRBV6-5; D: NA; size: few; J: TRBJ1-6; CDR3: CASSKRDMNSPLHF; DNA: TGTGCCAGCAGCAAACGGGATATGAATTCACCCCTCCACTTT
V: TRBV7-9; D: NA; size: once; J: TRBJ1-2; CDR3: CASSPPGAGYGYTF; DNA: TGTGCCAGCAGCCCCCCTGGGGCAGGATATGGCTACACCTTC
V: TRBV7-2; D: TRBD2; size: few; J: TRBJ2-1; CDR3: CASSLLPSSGSYSSYNEQFF; DNA: TGTGCCAGCAGCTTGCTCCCTTCTAGCGGGAGTTATAGCTCCTACAATGAGCAGTTCTTC
V: TRBV12-3/TRBV12-4; D: TRBD1; size: many; J: TRBJ2-1; CDR3: CASSPRTGMYNEQFF; DNA: TGTGCCAGCAGTCCAAGGACAGGGATGTACAATGAGCAGTTCTTC
V: TRBV2; D: NA; size: many; J: TRBJ2-5; CDR3: CASSVGTLETQYF; DNA: TGTGCCAGCAGTGTAGGGACATTGGAGACCCAGTACTTC
V: TRBV7-3; D: TRBD2; size: many; J: TRBJ2-5; CDR3: CASSLSAGGTQYF; DNA: TGTGCCAGCAGCTTATCAGCGGGGGGGACCCAGTACTTC
V: TRBV7-2; D: NA; size: NA; J: TRBJ1-1; CDR3: CASSLVPVDTEAFF; DNA: TGTGCCAGCAGCTTAGTCCCAGTCGACACTGAAGCTTTCTTT
V: TRBV3-1; D: TRBD1; size: once; J: TRBJ1-2; CDR3: CASSQDLDRRGTTNYGYTF; DNA: TGTGCCAGCAGCCAAGATTTGGACAGGCGGGGGACTACTAACTATGGCTACACCTTC
V: TRBV30; D: NA; size: NA; J: TRBJ2-7; CDR3: CAWSLTSYEQYF; DNA: TGTGCCTGGAGTCTTACATCCTACGAGCAGTACTTC
V: TRBV20-1; D: NA; size: NA; J: TRBJ1-5; CDR3: CSASIPGGGNQPQHF; DNA: TGCAGTGCTAGTATACCAGGTGGTGGCAATCAGCCCCAGCATTTT
V: TRBV7-3; D: TRBD2; size: many; J: TRBJ2-1; CDR3: CASSLNGGANNEQFF; DNA: TGTGCCAGCAGCTTAAACGGGGGGGCAAACAATGAGCAGTTCTTC
V: TRBV20-1; D: NA; size: NA; J: TRBJ2-3; CDR3: CSARTDTQYF; DNA: TGCAGTGCCCGCACAGATACGCAGTATTTT
V: TRBV20-1; D: TRBD1; size: NA; J: TRBJ1-1; CDR3: CSARTGTGAEAFF; DNA: TGCAGTGCCAGGACAGGGACGGGTGCTGAAGCTTTCTTT
V: TRBV27; D: TRBD1; size: NA; J: TRBJ1-6; CDR3: CASSLWGQVDSPLHF; DNA: TGTGCCAGCAGTTTGTGGGGACAGGTCGATTCACCCCTCCACTTT
V: TRBV7-9; D: NA; size: few; J: TRBJ1-1; CDR3: CASSFSKNTEAFF; DNA: TGTGCCAGCAGCTTCTCGAAGAACACTGAAGCTTTCTTT
V: TRBV28; D: NA; size: NA; J: TRBJ1-6; CDR3: CASSGQLNSPLHF; DNA: TGTGCCAGCAGTGGACAGTTAAATTCACCCCTCCACTTT
V: TRBV5-1; D: NA; size: few; J: TRBJ2-6; CDR3: CASSYTQVPSDLTF; DNA: TGCGCCAGCAGCTACACCCAGGTCCCGTCCGACCTGACTTTC
V: TRBV5-1; D: NA; size: many; J: TRBJ2-7; CDR3: CASSSERIAYEQYF; DNA: TGCGCCAGCAGCTCAGAACGTATTGCCTACGAGCAGTACTTC
V: TRBV6-2/TRBV6-3; D: NA; size: NA; J: TRBJ1-1; CDR3: CASSYGQAMNTEAFF; DNA: TGTGCCAGCAGTTACGGGCAGGCGATGAACACTGAAGCTTTCTTT
V: TRBV5-1; D: TRBD2; size: many; J: TRBJ2-7; CDR3: CASSAPQRGEREQYF; DNA: TGCGCCAGCAGCGCCCCGCAGCGGGGGGAACGGGAGCAGTACTTC
V: TRBV2; D: NA; size: many; J: TRBJ2-5; CDR3: CASSGLWGVETQYF; DNA: TGTGCCAGCAGTGGACTTTGGGGCGTGGAGACCCAGTACTTC
V: TRBV3-1; D: TRBD1; size: many; J: TRBJ2-1; CDR3: CASSQQGARFF; DNA: TGTGCCAGCAGCCAACAGGGGGCTCGGTTCTTC
V: TRBV7-6; D: NA; size: many; J: TRBJ2-7; CDR3: CASSYQPGPGTYEQYF; DNA: TGTGCCAGCAGCTATCAACCCGGGCCCGGAACCTACGAGCAGTACTTC
V: TRBV29-1; D: TRBD2; size: many; J: TRBJ2-3; CDR3: CSVKGLAGGADTQYF; DNA: TGCAGCGTAAAGGGACTAGCGGGGGGGGCGGATACGCAGTATTTT
V: TRBV13; D: NA; size: many; J: TRBJ2-7; CDR3: CASSLRQVSYEQYF; DNA: TGTGCCAGCAGCCTCCGGCAGGTGTCCTACGAGCAGTACTTC
V: TRBV5-4; D: TRBD1; size: NA; J: TRBJ1-2; CDR3: CASSSGGPYYGYTF; DNA: TGTGCCAGCAGCTCAGGGGGGCCATACTATGGCTACACCTTC